Presented here are 3 T cell receptor beta chains from one specimen sequenced in a study of T cell repertoires in ileal Crohn's disease. Here immunoSEQ multiplex PCR was the method, and the copy in TCRdb shows in-frame clones only, minus some. The top ten clones hold roughly 15% of a sample with about 13,000 clones, 70% to 90% of them seen once. The time point was: neoterminal ileum biopsy at postoperative endoscopy, about 6 months after surgery. The specimen was ileal tissue. The receptors were sampled from an adult with Crohn's disease.

V is TRBV30 and J is TRBJ1-5; possibly TRBD1 for D (5 bases). Trimming pared 0 bases from V and 1 base from J, leaving 13 bases between. The CDR3 is 16 residues long. The germline V gene encodes CDR1 GTSNPN and CDR2 SVGIG (reference sequence). In DNA form, the CDR3 reads TGTGCCTGGAGTGTGTTGGGGGGAACGAGCAATCAGCCCCAGCATTTT. Its protein is CAWSVLGGTSNQPQHF.

The V gene is TRBV7-8, the J gene TRBJ1-5; 9 positions agree with TRBD1. The V segment lost 6 bases and the J segment 6 bases; nucleotides outside the gene matches: 9. The CDR3 extends over 15 amino acids. CDR1 is SGHVS, CDR2 FQNEAQ, per germline. The DNA of the CDR3 is TGTGCCAGCAGTCCTTGGACAGGGGCTCCTCAGCCCCAGCATTTT. Protein product: CASSPWTGAPQPQHF.

The chain carries TRBV4-1 and TRBJ1-3; D gene ambiguous. CDR3 size: 17 residues. Trimming removed 1 base at V and 0 bases at J, with 13 bases between. Germline CDR1 is MGHRA and CDR2 is YSYEKL. This chain's CDR3 is CASSQVPTRASGNTIYF. The CDR3 DNA is TGCGCCAGCAGCCAAGTCCCGACGAGGGCCTCTGGAAACACCATATATTTT.